This passage covers 11 T cell receptor beta chains from one sample sequenced in a study of shared clonotypes between healthy human individuals (dated by TCRdb to the early 2020s). The library was generated by the immunoSEQ multiplex PCR assay. Drawn from immuneACCESS, this table holds only the in-frame rearrangements with V and J called that TCRdb kept. Clones are partly lost; checked studies trace under half to an unresolved V gene and leave the rest unexplained. Within this sample are around 2,000,000 clones, with 95% of them counted one time only. The top ten hold 0.1% to 0.15% of the sample. The specimen was naive CD4+ T cells sorted from blood. In the paper's terms, the cell subset or site label means: CD45RA+ positively selected. The receptors were sampled from a man aged 18 to 30 in good health.

This sequence joins TRBV2 and TRBJ2-4; D remains ambiguous. From germline, CDR1 is SNHLY and CDR2 FYNNEI. The CDR3 is made up of 15 amino acids. V was cut by 4 bases and J by 0 bases, with 10 bases left in between. Here the CDR3 DNA reads TGTGCCAGCAGTGGCAACCTTCTAGCCAAAAACATTCAGTACTTC. As protein: CASSGNLLAKNIQYF.

The rearrangement joins TRBV5-5 to TRBJ2-7, with D tentatively TRBD2 (5 bases). V lost 0 bases and J 1 base, leaving 14 bases between the germline ends. The germline V gene encodes CDR1 SGHKS and CDR2 YYEKEE (reference sequence). The CDR3 loop spans 16 amino acids. The DNA for the CDR3 is TGTGCCAGCAGCTTGGGCCCGGAGGTTCTTTCCTACGAGCAGTACTTC. It specifies CASSLGPEVLSYEQYF.

The table lists this clone with a few counts. V and J are TRBV25-1 and TRBJ1-3; the D is unclear. CDR3 size: 15 residues. The V gene's germline CDR1 is MGHDK and CDR2 SYGVNS. Trimming removed 2 bases at V and 0 bases at J, with 8 bases between. DNA of the CDR3: TGTGCCAGCAGTGAACCCCCCCCCTCTGGAAACACCATATATTTT. This translates into CASSEPPPSGNTIYF.

The chain uses TRBV5-6 and TRBJ2-3, with a weak D call TRBD2 (5 bases). CDR1 SGHDT and CDR2 YYEEEE come from the germline V gene. CDR3 length: 17 residues. The germline V and J ends were trimmed by 4 bases and 3 bases, with 21 bases remaining between them. Written as DNA, the CDR3 is TGTGCCAGCAGCCGTAAATTAGGCGGAGGTTTGACAGATACGCAGTATTTT. Translated, it gives CASSRKLGGGLTDTQYF.

The chain has TRBV6-1 and TRBJ2-3, with D possibly TRBD1 on 6 matching bases. The CDR3 has 13 residues. The germline CDR1 and CDR2 sequences are MNHNS and SASEGT. Deletions cut 8 bases from V and 2 bases from J, with 11 bases between. The CDR3 loop reads CASRRTDTDTQYF. The CDR3 DNA reads TGTGCCAGCCGACGGACAGACACAGATACGCAGTATTTT.

The rearrangement links TRBV5-1 to TRBJ2-3, with 8 nucleotides matching TRBD1. This CDR3 comprises 17 residues. V was pared by 0 bases and J by 2 bases, with 8 bases of the junction left unmatched. Germline assignment: CDR1 SGHRS and CDR2 YFSETQ. CDR3 region: CASSLVGTGVYTDTQYF. The CDR3 DNA sequence: TGCGCCAGCAGCTTGGTCGGGACAGGAGTCTACACAGATACGCAGTATTTT.

This chain links TRBV19 with TRBJ2-1; TRBD2 matches 9 bases. The CDR3 totals 15 residues. Trimming cost V 4 bases and J 8 bases; bases outside gene matches: 9. Germline lookup yields CDR1 LNHDA and CDR2 SQIVND (reference sequence). For the CDR3, the DNA is TGTGCCAGTAGTACCGGGACTAGCATGCTCGATGAGCAGTTCTTC. Translation gives CASSTGTSMLDEQFF. Combining the CDR3 with reference TRBV19 and TRBJ2-1 gives the whole variable domain DGGITQSPKYLFRKEGQNVTLSCEQNLNHDAMYWYRQDPGQGLRLIYYSQIVNDFQKGDIAEGYSVSREKKESFPLTVTSAQKNPTAFYLCASSTGTSMLDEQFFGPGTRLTVL.

A remark on this clone: A much larger clone differs from this one at a single base, so this may be a read error. The chain is built from TRBV5-1 and TRBJ2-7, with a tentative D call TRBD1 (5 bases). The CDR3 consists of 17 residues. Germline assignment: CDR1 SGHRS and CDR2 YFSETQ. With 2 bases removed from V and 6 bases from J, the gap between germline ends came to 24 bases. The CDR3 is CASSFGDPGRLPCEQYF. The CDR3 DNA sequence: TGCGCCAGCAGCTTCGGCGATCCAGGGCGGCTCCCCTGCGAGCAGTACTTC.

The rearrangement links TRBV6-6 to TRBJ1-6; D call uncertain. The V gene lost 2 bases and the J gene lost 5 bases, with 7 bases spanning the gap. Germline V gene sequence: CDR1 MNHNY, CDR2 SVGAGI (reference sequence). This CDR3 has 14 residues. The CDR3 reads CASSYGQNNSPLHF. The CDR3, as DNA: TGTGCCAGCAGTTACGGGCAGAATAATTCACCCCTCCACTTT.

This clone appeared once. This chain links TRBV10-3 with TRBJ2-2, with D tentatively TRBD1 (5 bases). The germline V and J ends were trimmed by 7 bases and 0 bases, with 12 bases remaining between them. The CDR3 extends over 15 amino acids. Germline V gives CDR1 ENHRY, CDR2 SYGVKD. The CDR3 region has the DNA TGTGCCATCATGCAGGGCCACGCGAACACCGGGGAGCTGTTTTTT. Its translation is CAIMQGHANTGELFF.

CDR3 sequence reads: CASISTPQYTEQFF. The CDR3, as DNA: TGTGCCAGCATCTCCACCCCACAGTATACTGAGCAGTTCTTC. V usage is TRBV7-2 and J usage is TRBJ2-1; D is uncertain. V lost 7 bases to trimming and J lost 9 bases, with 19 bases between them. The CDR3 length is 14 residues. Per germline, CDR1 SGHTA and CDR2 FQGNSA.